This section outlines one TCR beta chain sequence together with its context. This clonotype was seen ten or more times. No cognate antigen has been identified for it. Base qualities were left out, and no much larger clone turns up one base away. Libraries were prepared through RT-PCR. TCRdb shows the sequencer as Illumina HiSeq 2500. The public reads were quality trimmed at Q25 with fastp and then assembled into clones with MiXCR by TCRdb, keeping productive beta chains. Every distinct CDR3 protein forms one entry, paired with its most common genes and DNA. In this sample the table shows hundreds of thousands of distinct CDR3 sequences, around 14% of which occur a single time. Around 7.3% of the sample lies in the top ten. The data originate from a study of response to subunit inactivated influenza vaccine (dated by TCRdb to the late 2010s). Some background on the complete study: Deep quantitative profiling of the T cell receptor repertoire was used in the study to follow responses to a trivalent subunit inactivated influenza vaccine. Paper-wide results and their limitations: According to the authors, only a limited number of new T cells may be recruited by each seasonal influenza vaccination.

Taken from cysteine to phenylalanine, the CDR3 has 15 residues. The DNA shown is the 45-base CDR3, in frame from base 1. The V end gives up 8 bases and the J end 2 bases, leaving 9 bases in the junction not matched to a gene. The chain links TRBV12-3 or TRBV12-4 with TRBJ2-7; 10 nucleotides in the junction match TRBD1. The material was PBMCs from blood, obtained about 14 days before vaccination. The sequence was collected from a man aged 45-65 years who received an inactivated influenza vaccine. Donor details come from another sample of the same person, matched by shared clones. The CDR3 corresponds to CASGPRDRGPYEQYF. In nucleotide form, the sequence is TGTGCCAGCGGACCCCGGGACAGGGGCCCCTACGAGCAGTACTTC.